The rows below give T cell receptor beta chains drawn from one sample of a study of blood T cell repertoires in COVID-19. Clones were sequenced by immunoSEQ multiplex PCR, and TCRdb holds only the in-frame ones, with some missing. The sample holds 200,000 to 250,000 clones, approximately 84% seen once. Material: PBMCs or T cells enriched from blood (not recorded which). These receptors came from a man aged 60 to 69 who had recovered from COVID-19. The CDR3 runs from the conserved cysteine through the conserved F or W. Each record gives: V gene, CDR3 protein.

V gene: TRBV24-1
CDR3 protein: CATSDFSDRAAGNTIYF

V gene: TRBV30
CDR3 protein: CAWSVSEYGYTF

V gene: TRBV3-1/TRBV3-2
CDR3 protein: CASSHGDSEAFF

V gene: TRBV3-1/TRBV3-2
CDR3 protein: CASSRSRNSGNTIYF

V gene: TRBV5-6
CDR3 protein: CASSPGTGAPGTEAFF

V gene: TRBV5-5
CDR3 protein: CASSLNGQGHTEAFF

V gene: TRBV6-5
CDR3 protein: CASSLAGGKTQYF

V gene: TRBV19
CDR3 protein: CASSMFGGHQPQHF

V gene: TRBV10-2
CDR3 protein: CASSETPRGEAFF

V gene: TRBV10-3
CDR3 protein: CAISSDSLSYEQYF

V gene: TRBV29-1
CDR3 protein: CSVLWGELNTEAFF

V gene: TRBV19
CDR3 protein: CASSIGVEGDEQYF

V gene: TRBV6-5
CDR3 protein: CASSTGFEQYF

V gene: TRBV5-5
CDR3 protein: CASSLDGTGGYGYTF

V gene: TRBV11-1
CDR3 protein: CASSSRQKNQPQHF